A selection of T cell receptor beta chains follows, all from one sample in a study of blood T cell repertoires in COVID-19. Some clones are missing from TCRdb's copy, which holds only in-frame ones; the method was immunoSEQ multiplex PCR. The sample consists of 75,000 to 80,000 clones, 85% of them appearing once. The sample consisted of peripheral blood. These receptors all come from a man aged 55 to 70 with COVID-19, enrolled during active disease. Each CDR3 is given with its conserved first and last residue.

v_call	cdr3_length	j_call	cdr3_aa
TRBV7-3	15	TRBJ1-2	CASSLSTGEYYGYTF
TRBV12-3/TRBV12-4	11	TRBJ2-3	CASSFSDTQYF
TRBV13	16	TRBJ2-3	CASSLLELAYTDTQYF
TRBV6-1	16	TRBJ2-3	CASSEAGRELPDTQYF
TRBV29-1	12	TRBJ1-1	CSVGRGGTEAFF
TRBV4-1	15	TRBJ2-7	CASSTGLAVSYEQYF
TRBV6-5	14	TRBJ1-2	CASSRRTGLNGYTF
TRBV5-4	14	TRBJ1-4	CASSADRKVEKLFF
TRBV5-1	14	TRBJ1-2	CASSLGQGFIGYTF
TRBV6-5	13	TRBJ1-1	CASSLTDNTEAFF
TRBV7-9	17	TRBJ2-4	CASSLDPREGHKNIQYF
TRBV29-1	15	TRBJ1-5	CSVGQGGVSNQPQHF
TRBV5-4	16	TRBJ2-1	CASSTFAGTTYNEQFF
TRBV9	13	TRBJ1-2	CASSVGTDYGYTF
TRBV7-9	15	TRBJ1-4	CASSSRTGGREKLFF
TRBV7-3	14	TRBJ2-2	CASSTGVNTGELFF
TRBV5-1	12	TRBJ2-5	CASSVLQETQYF
TRBV10-1	16	TRBJ2-2	CASSEVSGRLDGELFF
TRBV7-2	13	TRBJ1-1	CASSLQGASEAFF
TRBV5-1	14	TRBJ1-1	CASSLVVGGTEAFF
TRBV6-2/TRBV6-3	16	TRBJ2-3	CASSFWSGGAKDTQYF
TRBV7-9	12	TRBJ1-1	CASSTDVGGAFF
TRBV30	12	TRBJ1-1	CAWSVMNTEAFF
TRBV2	14	TRBJ2-4	CASSDRGNKNIQYF
TRBV24-1	16	TRBJ1-2	CATSDATGGAGYGYTF
TRBV9	13	TRBJ2-1	CASSASYYNEQFF
TRBV6-5	14	TRBJ1-5	CASSYGQGSQPQHF
TRBV2	14	TRBJ2-1	CASSEILRWNEQFF
TRBV6-4	14	TRBJ2-1	CASSVREGLNEQFF
TRBV7-9	19	TRBJ2-6	CASRPQGLVSLGGANVLTF
TRBV30	15	TRBJ2-1	CAWGLGQSSYNEQFF
TRBV7-9	13	TRBJ2-7	CASSRTGSEPQYF
TRBV30	15	TRBJ2-3	CAWSPGTGSTDTQYF
TRBV12-2	18	TRBJ2-7	CASRLPKVKAGRSYEQYF
TRBV4-2	14	TRBJ2-5	CASSQESYRETQYF